These 15 T cell receptor beta chains share one sample of origin, sequenced in a study of CD8 T cells in ankylosing spondylitis (dated by TCRdb to about 2017). The library was built by means of 5' RACE. Sequencing was carried out with an Illumina HiSeq 2500. The public reads were quality trimmed at Q25 with fastp and then assembled into clones with MiXCR by TCRdb, keeping productive beta chains. Every entry covers one CDR3 protein and lists the most common genes and DNA from its rows. The sample table holds about 250,000 distinct CDR3 sequences, of which roughly a third were seen once. The ten largest clones represent 3.5% to 4.5% of the sample. What was sequenced was blood, either unsorted or a sorted T cell fraction (not recorded which). These receptors were obtained from a male donor with ankylosing spondylitis or in good health (not recorded which).

The V call is TRBV10-3, the J call TRBJ2-7; D not resolved. V was pared by 2 bases and J by 5 bases, with 13 bases between. The CDR3 consists of 14 residues. Per germline, CDR1 ENHRY and CDR2 SYGVKD. CDR3 in amino acids: CAISEPIKVDEQYF. In DNA form, the CDR3 reads TGTGCCATCAGTGAGCCGATAAAGGTAGACGAGCAGTACTTC.

This chain links TRBV7-2 with TRBJ2-5; 8 bases align to TRBD1. V was clipped by 2 bases and J by 7 bases; unmatched bases: 9. This CDR3 region has 15 residues. Per germline, CDR1 SGHTA and CDR2 FQGNSA. The CDR3 loop is CASSLKTGVGGTQYF. The CDR3 DNA reads TGTGCCAGCAGCTTAAAGACAGGGGTAGGGGGGACCCAGTACTTC.

The table lists this clonotype with a few counts. This chain connects TRBV10-3 to TRBJ1-2, with D maybe TRBD1 (6 bases). CDR1 is ENHRY and CDR2 is SYGVKD in the germline V gene. The CDR3 covers 14 residues. Between the trimmed V and J ends, which lost 10 bases and 0 bases, there was a span of 15 bases. This CDR3 reads CATQQGLANYGYTF. For the CDR3, the DNA is TGTGCCACCCAACAGGGCCTAGCTAACTATGGCTACACCTTC.

This clonotype was picked up a small number of times. The rearrangement links TRBV6-5 to TRBJ2-1, with D unclear. The CDR3 is 14 amino acids. Germline CDR1 and CDR2: MNHEY and SVGAGI. V was cut by 4 bases and J by 0 bases, with 7 bases left in between. The CDR3 reads CASSSWTSYNEQFF. The CDR3, as DNA: TGTGCCAGCAGTTCGTGGACCTCCTACAATGAGCAGTTCTTC.

This clonotype was seen only a few times. This chain uses TRBV7-2 with TRBJ2-5; D gene uncertain. V was trimmed by 5 bases and J by 5 bases, leaving 6 bases between them. The V gene's germline CDR1 is SGHTA and CDR2 FQGNSA. The length of the CDR3 is 11 residues. CDR3 sequence (DNA): TGTGCCAGCAGCAAAGGGGAGACCCAGTACTTC. It yields the protein CASSKGETQYF.

This clonotype was picked up a small number of times. In nucleotides, the CDR3 is TGCAGTGCTAGATTGGGGGGGCCCAAAGCGGGCCCTGAAGCTTTCTTT. Translated: CSARLGGPKAGPEAFF. This chain joins TRBV20-1 and TRBJ1-1; TRBD1 is a possible D gene (6 bases). The CDR3 loop spans 16 amino acids. Germline V gene lookup returns CDR1 DFQATT and CDR2 SNEGSKA (reference sequence). Trimming took off 2 bases at V and 6 bases at J, with 22 bases between the two ends.

This clonotype was seen a handful of times. The chain joins TRBV30 to TRBJ2-3; D not resolved. V was clipped by 1 base and J by 5 bases, with 7 bases between them. Germline values: CDR1 GTSNPN, CDR2 SVGIG (reference sequence). The CDR3 is made up of 12 amino acids. The CDR3 here is CAWSDTGDTQYF. CDR3 nucleotides: TGTGCCTGGAGTGACACGGGAGATACGCAGTATTTT.

The chain recombines TRBV7-8 with TRBJ1-5; TRBD1 matches 7 bases. CDR1 is SGHVS, CDR2 FQNEAQ, per germline. The CDR3 totals 14 residues. Unmatched junction bases numbered 7, after V lost 5 bases and J lost 6 bases. The CDR3 DNA reads TGTGCCAGCAGCCACGACAGGGTTTCTCAGCCCCAGCATTTT. This encodes CASSHDRVSQPQHF. Looking up the rest from reference TRBV7-8 and TRBJ1-5 gives the full variable domain: GAGVSQSPRYKVAKRGQDVALRCDPISGHVSLFWYQQALGQGPEFLTYFQNEAQLDKSGLPSDRFFAERPEGSVSTLKIQRTQQEDSAVYLCASSHDRVSQPQHFGDGTRLSIL.

This rearrangement joins TRBV20-1 to TRBJ2-2, with 12 bases fitting TRBD1. V shed 5 bases and J 5 bases; nucleotides not matched to a gene: 3. This CDR3 has 14 amino acids. Per the germline V gene, CDR1 is DFQATT and CDR2 is SNEGSKA (reference sequence). CDR3 protein: CSAGTGGFTGELFF. The CDR3 DNA reads as TGCAGTGCTGGGACAGGGGGCTTTACCGGGGAGCTGTTTTTT.

This clonotype appeared many times. This sequence joins TRBV20-1 and TRBJ2-7; no clear D. The CDR3 is 10 amino acids. Trimming pared 1 base from V and 5 bases from J, leaving 3 bases between. Germline V gene sequence: CDR1 DFQATT, CDR2 SNEGSKA (reference sequence). In DNA, the CDR3 is TGCAGTGCTAGAGGGGACGAGCAGTACTTC. Amino acids: CSARGDEQYF.

This chain connects TRBV20-1 to TRBJ1-2; D possibly corresponds to TRBD1 (5 bases). The CDR3 runs to 10 residues. V dropped 4 bases and J dropped 12 bases, with 12 bases sitting between them. The germline V gene has CDR1 DFQATT and CDR2 SNEGSKA (reference sequence). The CDR3 DNA follows: TGCAGTGCTACCTGGGGACTGGACACCTTC. Translated, it gives CSATWGLDTF.

Only a few counts were recorded for this clonotype. The V and J genes are TRBV12-3 or TRBV12-4 and TRBJ2-7; D is uncertain. Trimming removed 3 bases from V and 6 bases from J, with 6 bases in between. The CDR3 sequence is 11 residues long. This CDR3 reads CASSFGFEQYF. The CDR3 region has the DNA TGTGCCAGCAGTTTTGGGTTCGAGCAGTACTTC.

The chain employs TRBV6-1 and TRBJ1-6, with TRBD1 as a possible D gene (6 bases). Germline V gene lookup returns CDR1 MNHNS and CDR2 SASEGT. The V end lost 9 bases, the J end lost 9 bases, and 12 bases lay between the germline ends. This CDR3 is 12 amino acids long. The CDR3 reads CASVTGISPLHF. The CDR3, as DNA: TGTGCCAGTGTGACAGGAATTTCACCCCTCCACTTT.

J is TRBJ1-2 and V is TRBV11-2; possible D gene TRBD1, 6 bases. The CDR3 totals 14 residues. The germline gives CDR1 SGHAT, CDR2 FQNNGV. V lost 7 bases to trimming and J lost 1 base, with 13 bases between them. In DNA, the CDR3 is TGTGCCAGCACCGGGGGCAGGGGTAACTATGGCTACACCTTC. This gives the protein CASTGGRGNYGYTF.

The chain carries TRBV20-1 and TRBJ2-5, with a tentative D call TRBD2 (6 bases). Deletions cut 2 bases from V and 5 bases from J, with 9 bases between. This CDR3 spans 12 amino acids. Germline CDR1 reads DFQATT; CDR2 reads SNEGSKA (reference sequence). DNA of the CDR3: TGCAGTGCTAGACAGGAGGGGGAGACCCAGTACTTC. Protein: CSARQEGETQYF.